Listed below are T cell receptor beta chains from one sample, sequenced in a study of T cells after yellow fever vaccination. Each CDR3 protein is one row after TCRdb ran MiXCR on the 5' RACE reads. In the table there are more than 350,000 distinct CDR3 sequences, approximately 10% of which are singletons. The material sequenced was PBMCs, taken on the day of the first yellow fever vaccination. The receptors were sampled from a man younger than 35 who received the YFV17D yellow fever vaccine. The CDR3 runs from the conserved cysteine through the conserved F or W. A D gene is named only where the DNA matches it firmly. The listing skips clone size in some rows; elsewhere it reads once, few, many or a size class.

>TRBV7-9|TRBD1|many|TRBJ1-6
CASSLYGTGNYNSPLHF
TGTGCCAGCAGCTTATACGGGACAGGCAACTATAATTCACCCCTCCACTTT
>TRBV27|-|-|TRBJ2-1
CASSLTSLLYNEQFF
TGTGCCAGCAGTTTAACTAGCCTCCTTTACAATGAGCAGTTCTTC
>TRBV5-1|-|-|TRBJ2-7
CASSGSHEQYF
TGCGCCAGCAGCGGTTCCCACGAGCAGTACTTC
>TRBV4-1|-|few|TRBJ1-6
CASRRYPGSNNSPLHF
TGCGCCAGCAGACGGTATCCGGGATCGAATAATTCACCCCTCCACTTT
>TRBV5-4|TRBD1|many|TRBJ2-5
CASSLPTGLETQYF
TGTGCCAGCAGCTTACCGACAGGGTTGGAGACCCAGTACTTC
>TRBV6-5|-|-|TRBJ2-5
CASSYSRGWETQYF
TGTGCCAGCAGTTACAGCAGGGGCTGGGAGACCCAGTACTTC
>TRBV6-6|TRBD2|-|TRBJ2-1
CASGGGPYNEQFF
TGTGCCAGCGGCGGGGGGCCTTACAATGAGCAGTTCTTC
>TRBV6-1|-|-|TRBJ2-2
CASKHDENTGELFF
TGTGCCAGCAAACATGACGAGAACACCGGGGAGCTGTTTTTT
>TRBV20-1|-|few|TRBJ1-3
CSARDPRGTGNTIYF
TGCAGTGCTAGAGACCCCCGGGGGACTGGAAACACCATATATTTT
>TRBV7-2|-|few|TRBJ2-3
CASSFLGGGNTDTQYF
TGTGCCAGCAGCTTTTTGGGAGGGGGGAACACAGATACGCAGTATTTT
>TRBV6-2/TRBV6-3|-|many|TRBJ2-2
CASSSQPGISSHGTGELFF
TGTGCCAGCAGTTCTCAACCTGGGATTAGTAGTCATGGCACCGGGGAGCTGTTTTTT
>TRBV12-3/TRBV12-4|-|-|TRBJ1-5
CASSADSSNQPQHF
TGTGCCAGCAGTGCGGACAGTAGCAATCAGCCCCAGCATTTT
>TRBV5-1|-|many|TRBJ2-3
CASSLLPGDTQYF
TGCGCCAGCAGCTTGCTCCCCGGTGATACGCAGTATTTT
>TRBV2|-|few|TRBJ2-3
CASSEAERRAVTDTQYF
TGTGCCAGCAGTGAAGCGGAGCGAAGAGCGGTGACAGATACGCAGTATTTT
>TRBV4-1|TRBD2|few|TRBJ2-3
CASSQTPLGGTDTQYF
TGCGCCAGCAGCCAAACCCCCTTGGGGGGGACAGATACGCAGTATTTT
>TRBV6-2/TRBV6-3|TRBD2|-|TRBJ2-5
CASRRLAGMRETQYF
TGTGCCAGCAGGAGACTAGCGGGAATGCGGGAGACCCAGTACTTC
>TRBV19|-|-|TRBJ1-1
CASSILQGEAFF
TGTGCCAGTAGTATCCTACAGGGTGAAGCTTTCTTT
>TRBV12-3/TRBV12-4|-|-|TRBJ1-1
CASSYPGTSLNTEAFF
TGTGCCAGCAGTTACCCTGGGACGTCCTTGAACACTGAAGCTTTCTTT
>TRBV6-2/TRBV6-3|-|-|TRBJ1-2
CASRPTGTTYGYTF
TGTGCCAGCAGACCGACCGGGACAACTTATGGCTACACCTTC
>TRBV5-1|-|few|TRBJ2-5
CASSLGGAEKETQYF
TGCGCCAGCAGCCTGGGGGGGGCAGAAAAGGAGACCCAGTACTTC
>TRBV4-1|-|-|TRBJ1-6
CASSAPGRGNSPLHF
TGCGCCAGCAGCGCTCCAGGTCGAGGGAATTCACCCCTCCACTTT
>TRBV5-1|TRBD2|-|TRBJ2-7
CASSERASGGAFEQYF
TGCGCCAGCAGCGAGAGGGCTAGCGGGGGGGCCTTCGAGCAGTACTTC
>TRBV5-1|-|-|TRBJ2-7
CASSSEPPGYEQYF
TGCGCCAGCAGCTCCGAGCCACCCGGCTACGAGCAGTACTTC
>TRBV5-1|-|-|TRBJ1-3
CASRAWGGNSGNTIYF
TGCGCCAGCCGAGCTTGGGGGGGCAACTCTGGAAACACCATATATTTT
>TRBV9|-|-|TRBJ2-3
CASSPHGAQGDTQYF
TGTGCCAGCAGCCCCCACGGAGCTCAAGGAGATACGCAGTATTTT
>TRBV15|TRBD1|many|TRBJ2-7
CATSGGQGASFNEQYF
TGTGCCACCAGCGGGGGACAGGGGGCTTCATTCAACGAGCAGTACTTC
>TRBV12-3/TRBV12-4|-|-|TRBJ1-5
CASSPRLNSNQPQHF
TGTGCCAGCAGCCCTCGCCTTAATAGCAATCAGCCCCAGCATTTT
>TRBV7-2|TRBD2|-|TRBJ2-5
CASSATSGGALETQYF
TGTGCCAGCAGCGCGACTAGCGGGGGGGCCCTTGAGACCCAGTACTTC
>TRBV20-1|TRBD1|few|TRBJ1-5
CSAAQGAGQPQHF
TGCAGTGCTGCACAGGGGGCTGGTCAGCCCCAGCATTTT
>TRBV6-2/TRBV6-3|TRBD1|few|TRBJ1-2
CASSFSTGTVYGYTF
TGTGCCAGCAGTTTTAGCACCGGGACAGTCTATGGCTACACCTTC
>TRBV15|TRBD1|-|TRBJ1-2
CATSRDDRGLRGYTF
TGTGCCACCAGCAGGGACGACAGGGGGCTTCGGGGCTACACCTTC
>TRBV20-1|-|-|TRBJ2-1
CSARAPRETYNELFF
TGCAGTGCTAGGGCCCCCAGGGAAACCTACAATGAGCTGTTCTTC
>TRBV20-1|-|-|TRBJ1-2
CSASWVSNYGYTF
TGCAGTGCTAGTTGGGTATCTAACTATGGCTACACCTTC
>TRBV20-1|-|-|TRBJ2-5
CSARRIYDQETQYF
TGCAGTGCTAGAAGAATATATGACCAAGAGACCCAGTACTTC
>TRBV5-6|-|few|TRBJ2-4
CASSPGTGTVGDIQYF
TGTGCCAGCAGCCCGGGGACTGGGACAGTTGGGGACATTCAGTACTTC
>TRBV24-1|-|few|TRBJ2-3
CATSDLGGGGATSDTQYF
TGTGCCACCAGTGATTTGGGTGGAGGGGGGGCAACGTCGGATACGCAGTATTTT
>TRBV4-1|-|few|TRBJ2-5
CASSRGENLGETQYF
TGCGCCAGCAGCCGCGGTGAAAATCTCGGGGAGACCCAGTACTTC
>TRBV5-1|-|few|TRBJ1-2
CASSLAAGNKGGYTF
TGCGCCAGCAGCTTGGCGGCAGGGAATAAGGGTGGCTACACCTTC
>TRBV20-1|-|few|TRBJ2-2
CSATSLATNTGELFF
TGCAGTGCTACTTCACTAGCTACGAACACCGGGGAGCTGTTTTTT
>TRBV4-2|TRBD1|many|TRBJ1-3
CASSPTGVEGNTIYF
TGTGCCAGCAGCCCCACAGGGGTGGAAGGAAACACCATATATTTT
>TRBV7-2|-|-|TRBJ2-1
CASSLESPRHHF
TGTGCCAGCAGCTTAGAGTCTCCGCGTCATCACTTC
>TRBV5-1|-|few|TRBJ2-5
CASSFSQRETQYF
TGCGCCAGCAGCTTCTCCCAGAGAGAGACCCAGTACTTC
>TRBV6-1|-|many|TRBJ1-3
CASVAVSDTIYF
TGTGCCAGCGTCGCGGTTTCCGACACCATATATTTT
>TRBV7-2|-|once|TRBJ1-1
CASSLAEGTEVFF
TGTGCCAGCAGCTTAGCCGAGGGGACTGAAGTTTTCTTT
>TRBV6-2/TRBV6-3|-|-|TRBJ2-1
CASTPRATSYNEQFF
TGTGCCAGCACCCCCAGGGCAACCTCCTACAATGAGCAGTTCTTC
>TRBV7-6|-|-|TRBJ2-2
CASSLFVTGELFF
TGTGCCAGCAGCTTATTTGTGACCGGGGAGCTGTTTTTT
>TRBV7-7|-|few|TRBJ2-7
CASSTQAGLEQYF
TGTGCCAGCAGCACCCAGGCGGGTCTTGAGCAGTACTTC
>TRBV11-1|TRBD1|-|TRBJ1-4
CASNRLGGQGFATNEKLFF
TGTGCCAGCAACCGTTTAGGGGGACAGGGGTTTGCAACTAATGAAAAACTGTTTTTT
>TRBV12-3/TRBV12-4|-|few|TRBJ2-3
CASTYATDTQYF
TGTGCCAGCACCTACGCCACTGATACGCAGTATTTT
>TRBV5-4|-|-|TRBJ2-2
CASSSAGRTGEPFF
TGTGCCAGCAGCTCCGCAGGGAGGACCGGGGAGCCGTTTTTT
>TRBV7-9|-|many|TRBJ2-5
CASSLPPGEETQYF
TGTGCCAGCAGCTTACCCCCGGGGGAGGAGACCCAGTACTTC
>TRBV11-2|-|few|TRBJ2-5
CASSYGLLSAETQYF
TGTGCCAGCAGCTATGGACTATTGTCGGCAGAGACCCAGTACTTC
>TRBV6-5|-|many|TRBJ2-5
CASSLAATYQETQYF
TGTGCCAGCAGTTTGGCTGCGACGTACCAAGAGACCCAGTACTTC
>TRBV4-3|-|few|TRBJ2-2
CASSQPQGSGELFF
TGCGCCAGCAGCCAACCCCAAGGATCCGGGGAGCTGTTTTTT
>TRBV6-1|TRBD2|-|TRBJ2-3
CASSLLTSGVYTDTQYF
TGTGCCAGCAGTCTCCTGACTAGCGGGGTCTACACAGATACGCAGTATTTT
>TRBV6-2/TRBV6-3|-|few|TRBJ2-1
CASSTGTSSFSYNEQFF
TGTGCCAGCAGCACCGGAACTAGCTCTTTCTCCTACAATGAGCAGTTCTTC
>TRBV12-3/TRBV12-4|-|few|TRBJ2-2
CASSLLATNTGELFF
TGTGCCAGCAGTTTATTAGCGACGAACACCGGGGAGCTGTTTTTT